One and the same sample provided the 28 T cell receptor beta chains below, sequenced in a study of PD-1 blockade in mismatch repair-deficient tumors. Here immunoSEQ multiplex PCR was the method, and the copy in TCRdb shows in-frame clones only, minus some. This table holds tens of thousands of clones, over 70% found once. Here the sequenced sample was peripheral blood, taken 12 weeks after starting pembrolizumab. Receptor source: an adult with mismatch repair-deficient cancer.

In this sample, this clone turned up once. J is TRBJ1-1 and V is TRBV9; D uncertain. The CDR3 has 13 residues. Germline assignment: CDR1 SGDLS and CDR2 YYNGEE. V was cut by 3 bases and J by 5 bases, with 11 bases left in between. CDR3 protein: CASSASTLTEAFF. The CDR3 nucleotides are TGTGCCAGCAGCGCCTCGACACTAACTGAAGCTTTCTTT. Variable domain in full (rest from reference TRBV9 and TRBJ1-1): DSGVTQTPKHLITATGQRVTLRCSPRSGDLSVYWYQQSLDQGLQFLIQYYNGEERAKGNILERFSAQQFPDLHSELNLSSLELGDSALYFCASSASTLTEAFFGQGTRLTVV.

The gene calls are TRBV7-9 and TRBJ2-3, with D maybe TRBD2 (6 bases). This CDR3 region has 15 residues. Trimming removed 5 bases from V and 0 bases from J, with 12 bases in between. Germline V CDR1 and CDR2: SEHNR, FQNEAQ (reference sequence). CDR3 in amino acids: CASSPLAASTDTQYF. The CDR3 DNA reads TGTGCCAGCAGCCCACTAGCCGCTAGCACAGATACGCAGTATTTT.

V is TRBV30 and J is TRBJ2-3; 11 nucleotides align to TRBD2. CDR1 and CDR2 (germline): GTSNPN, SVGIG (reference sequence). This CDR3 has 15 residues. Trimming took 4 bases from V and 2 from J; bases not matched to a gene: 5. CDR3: CAWTRGLADTDTQYF. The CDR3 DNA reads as TGTGCCTGGACTCGGGGACTAGCGGACACAGATACGCAGTATTTT.

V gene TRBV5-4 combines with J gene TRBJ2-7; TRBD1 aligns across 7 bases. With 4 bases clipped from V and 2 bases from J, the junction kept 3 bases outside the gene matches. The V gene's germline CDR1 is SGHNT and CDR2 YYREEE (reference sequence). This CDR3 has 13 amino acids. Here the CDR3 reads CASSGDRTYEQYF. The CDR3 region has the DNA TGTGCCAGCAGCGGGGACAGAACCTACGAGCAGTACTTC.

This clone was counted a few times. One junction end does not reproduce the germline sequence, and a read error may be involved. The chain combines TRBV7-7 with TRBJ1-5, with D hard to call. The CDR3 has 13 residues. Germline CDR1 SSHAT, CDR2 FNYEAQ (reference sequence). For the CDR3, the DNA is TGTGCTAGCAGCTTAGCTAGCAATCAGCCCCAGCATTTT. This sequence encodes CASSLASNQPQHF.

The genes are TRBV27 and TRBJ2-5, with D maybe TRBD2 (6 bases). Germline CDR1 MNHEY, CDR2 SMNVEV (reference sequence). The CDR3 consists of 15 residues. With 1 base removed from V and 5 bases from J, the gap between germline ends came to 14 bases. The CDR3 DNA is TGTGCCAGCAGTTTATACGGGGGAGTGGGGGAGACCCAGTACTTC. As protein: CASSLYGGVGETQYF.

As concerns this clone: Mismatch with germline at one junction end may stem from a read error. CDR3 DNA: TGTGCCTGGAGTCAAGGGACCCAGTACTTC. It encodes CAWSQGTQYF. The chain joins TRBV30 to TRBJ2-5, with unresolved D. Germline-derived CDR1 and CDR2 are GTSNPN and SVGIG (reference sequence). The CDR3 has 10 residues. Looking up the rest from reference TRBV30 and TRBJ2-5 gives the full variable domain: SQTIHQWPATLVQPVGSPLSLECTVEGTSNPNLYWYRQAAGRGLQLLFYSVGIGQISSEVPQNLSASRPQDRQFILSSKKLLLSDSGFYLCAWSQGTQYFGPGTRLLVL.

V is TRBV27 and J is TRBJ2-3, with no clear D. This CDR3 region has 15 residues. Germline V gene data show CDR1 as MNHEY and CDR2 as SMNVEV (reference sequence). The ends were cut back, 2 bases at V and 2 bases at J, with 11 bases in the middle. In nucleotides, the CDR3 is TGTGCCAGCAGTTTAGCCTGGATTAACACAGATACGCAGTATTTT. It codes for CASSLAWINTDTQYF.

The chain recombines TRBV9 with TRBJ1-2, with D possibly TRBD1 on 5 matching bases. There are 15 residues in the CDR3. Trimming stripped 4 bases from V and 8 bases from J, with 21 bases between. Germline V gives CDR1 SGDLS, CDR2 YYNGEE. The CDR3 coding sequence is TGTGCCAGCAGCCCCACCGACAGCATCGCGGGGGGCTACACCTTC. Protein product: CASSPTDSIAGGYTF.

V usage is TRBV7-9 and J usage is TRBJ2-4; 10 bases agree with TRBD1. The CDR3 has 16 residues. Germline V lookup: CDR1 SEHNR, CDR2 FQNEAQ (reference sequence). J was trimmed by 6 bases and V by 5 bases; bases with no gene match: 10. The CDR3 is CASSPRQGAKRNIQYF. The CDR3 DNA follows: TGTGCCAGCAGCCCTCGACAGGGGGCGAAACGAAACATTCAGTACTTC.

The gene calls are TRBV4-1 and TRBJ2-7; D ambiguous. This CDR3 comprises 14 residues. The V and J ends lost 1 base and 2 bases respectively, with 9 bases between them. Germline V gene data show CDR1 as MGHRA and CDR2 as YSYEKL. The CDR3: CASSQAGAAYEQYF. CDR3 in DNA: TGCGCCAGCAGCCAAGCTGGAGCAGCCTACGAGCAGTACTTC.

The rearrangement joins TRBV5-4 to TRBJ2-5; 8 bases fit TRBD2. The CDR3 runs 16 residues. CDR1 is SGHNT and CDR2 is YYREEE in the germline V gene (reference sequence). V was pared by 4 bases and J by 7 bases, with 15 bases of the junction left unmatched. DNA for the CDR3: TGTGCCAGCAGCCTCGGGGTAGCGGGAATCGAGGGGACCCAGTACTTC. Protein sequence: CASSLGVAGIEGTQYF. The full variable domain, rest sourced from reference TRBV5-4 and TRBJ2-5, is ETGVTQSPTHLIKTRGQQVTLRCSSQSGHNTVSWYQQALGQGPQFIFQYYREEENGRGNFPPRFSGLQFPNYSSELNVNALELDDSALYLCASSLGVAGIEGTQYFGPGTRLLVL.

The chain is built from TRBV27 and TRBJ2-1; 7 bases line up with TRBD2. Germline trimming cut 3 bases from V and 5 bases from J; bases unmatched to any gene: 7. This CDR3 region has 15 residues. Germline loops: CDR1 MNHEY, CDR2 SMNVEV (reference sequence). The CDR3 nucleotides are TGTGCCAGCAGTTTTTGGGGGAGGGCTGACAATGAGCAGTTCTTC. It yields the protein CASSFWGRADNEQFF.

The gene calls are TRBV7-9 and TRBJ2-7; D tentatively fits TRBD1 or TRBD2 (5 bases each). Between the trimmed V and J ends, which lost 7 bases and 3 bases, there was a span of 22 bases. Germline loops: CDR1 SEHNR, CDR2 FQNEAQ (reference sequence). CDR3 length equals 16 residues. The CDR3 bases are TGTGCCAGCAATCCTCCCCGGGGCCAGGCTGACTACGAGCAGTACTTC. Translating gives CASNPPRGQADYEQYF.

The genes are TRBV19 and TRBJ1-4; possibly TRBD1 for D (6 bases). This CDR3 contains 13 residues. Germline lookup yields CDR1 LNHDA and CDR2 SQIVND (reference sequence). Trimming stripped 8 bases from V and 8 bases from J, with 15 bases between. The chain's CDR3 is CASRLQGSEKLFF. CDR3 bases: TGTGCCAGTCGCTTACAGGGAAGCGAAAAACTGTTTTTT.

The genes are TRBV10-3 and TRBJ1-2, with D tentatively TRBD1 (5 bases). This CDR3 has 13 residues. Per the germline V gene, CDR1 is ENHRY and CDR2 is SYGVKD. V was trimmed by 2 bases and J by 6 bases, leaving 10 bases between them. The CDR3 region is CAISEGGADGYTF. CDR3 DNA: TGTGCCATCAGTGAGGGAGGGGCCGATGGCTACACCTTC.

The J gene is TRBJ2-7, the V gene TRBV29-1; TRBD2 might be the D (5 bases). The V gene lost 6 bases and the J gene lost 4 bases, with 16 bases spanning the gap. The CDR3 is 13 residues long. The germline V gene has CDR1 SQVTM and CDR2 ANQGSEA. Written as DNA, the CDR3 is TGCAGCGTCGAGATCCGGGGATATTACGAGCAGTACTTC. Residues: CSVEIRGYYEQYF.

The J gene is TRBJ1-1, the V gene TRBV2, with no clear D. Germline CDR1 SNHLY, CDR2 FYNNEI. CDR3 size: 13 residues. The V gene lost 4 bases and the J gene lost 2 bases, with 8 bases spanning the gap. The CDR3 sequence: CASSGGRNTEAFF. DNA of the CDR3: TGTGCCAGCAGTGGCGGCAGAAACACTGAAGCTTTCTTT.

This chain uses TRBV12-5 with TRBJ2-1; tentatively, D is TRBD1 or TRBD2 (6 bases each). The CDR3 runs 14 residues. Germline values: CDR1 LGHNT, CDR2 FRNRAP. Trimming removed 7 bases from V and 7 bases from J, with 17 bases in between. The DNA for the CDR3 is TGTGCTAGTGATCCCGGAGGGGGGTGGAATGAGCAGTTCTTC. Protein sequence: CASDPGGGWNEQFF.

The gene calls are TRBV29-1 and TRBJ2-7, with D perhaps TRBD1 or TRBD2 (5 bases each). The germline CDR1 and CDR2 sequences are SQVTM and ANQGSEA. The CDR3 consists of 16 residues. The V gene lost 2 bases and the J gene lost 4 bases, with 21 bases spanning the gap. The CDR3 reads CSVERLTTGAKYEQYF. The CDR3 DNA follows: TGCAGCGTTGAACGTCTGACTACCGGGGCGAAATACGAGCAGTACTTC.

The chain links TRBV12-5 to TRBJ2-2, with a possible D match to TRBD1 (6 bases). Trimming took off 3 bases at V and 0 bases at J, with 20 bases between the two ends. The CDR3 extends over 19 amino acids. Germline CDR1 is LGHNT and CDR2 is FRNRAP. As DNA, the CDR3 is TGTGCTAGTGGTTTACTTACATCTGGACAGTTTACGAACACCGGGGAGCTGTTTTTT. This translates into CASGLLTSGQFTNTGELFF.

The CDR3 reads CASARGSNQPQHF. DNA of the CDR3: TGTGCCTCCGCGCGTGGGAGCAATCAGCCCCAGCATTTT. This sequence joins TRBV30 and TRBJ1-5; D not certain. Trimming took 7 bases from V and 1 from J, leaving 11 bases between them. This CDR3 comprises 13 residues. CDR1 and CDR2 from the germline V gene are GTSNPN and SVGIG (reference sequence).

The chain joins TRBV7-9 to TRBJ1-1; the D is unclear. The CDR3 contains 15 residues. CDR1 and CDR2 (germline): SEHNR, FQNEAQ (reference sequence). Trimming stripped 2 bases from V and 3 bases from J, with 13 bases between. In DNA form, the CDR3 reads TGTGCCAGCAGCTTACTAGCTTGGCAGGACACTGAAGCTTTCTTT. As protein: CASSLLAWQDTEAFF.

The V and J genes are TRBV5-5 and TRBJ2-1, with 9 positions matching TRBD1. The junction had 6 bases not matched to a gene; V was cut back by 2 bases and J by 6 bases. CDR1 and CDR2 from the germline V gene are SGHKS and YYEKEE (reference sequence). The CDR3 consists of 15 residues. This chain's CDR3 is CASSFSGTGINEQFF. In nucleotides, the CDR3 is TGTGCCAGCAGCTTTTCCGGGACAGGGATCAATGAGCAGTTCTTC. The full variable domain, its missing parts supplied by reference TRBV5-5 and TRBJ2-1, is DAGVTQSPTHLIKTRGQQVTLRCSPISGHKSVSWYQQVLGQGPQFIFQYYEKEERGRGNFPDRFSARQFPNYSSELNVNALLLGDSALYLCASSFSGTGINEQFFGPGTRLTVL.

As DNA, the CDR3 is TGTGCCATCAGTGACTCTGACAGGGGGCGGGGGAACACTGAAGCTTTCTTT. It codes for CAISDSDRGRGNTEAFF. V and J are TRBV10-3 and TRBJ1-1; 10 nucleotides agree with TRBD1. The CDR3 spans 17 residues. Germline V gene data show CDR1 as ENHRY and CDR2 as SYGVKD. Unmatched junction bases numbered 8, after V lost 3 bases and J lost 1 base.

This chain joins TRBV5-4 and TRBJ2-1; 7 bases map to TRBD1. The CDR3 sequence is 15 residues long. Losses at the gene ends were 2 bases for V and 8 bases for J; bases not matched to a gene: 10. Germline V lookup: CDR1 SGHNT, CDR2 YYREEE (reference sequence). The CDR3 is CASSFNRQGGDEQFF. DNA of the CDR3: TGTGCCAGCAGCTTTAATCGACAGGGCGGCGATGAGCAGTTCTTC.

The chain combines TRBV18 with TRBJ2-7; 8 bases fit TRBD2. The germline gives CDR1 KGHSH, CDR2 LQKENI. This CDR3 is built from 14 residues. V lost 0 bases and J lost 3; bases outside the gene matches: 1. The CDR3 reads CASSPPSGSYEQYF. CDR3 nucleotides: TGTGCCAGCTCACCACCAAGCGGGAGCTACGAGCAGTACTTC.

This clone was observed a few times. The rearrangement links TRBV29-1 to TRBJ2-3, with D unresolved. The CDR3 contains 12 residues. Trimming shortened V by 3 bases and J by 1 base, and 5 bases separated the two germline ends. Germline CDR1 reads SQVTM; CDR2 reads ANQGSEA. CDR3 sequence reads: CSVDRGTDTQYF. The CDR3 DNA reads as TGCAGCGTTGATCGGGGCACAGATACGCAGTATTTT.